This T cell receptor (beta chain) was recorded in a study of low-dose radiotherapy and immunotherapy resistance in tumors. Study-level information: Participants in Cohort 1 were administered 0.5 Gy per fraction at 2-week intervals, to a cumulative dose of 6.5 Gy. Doses delivered to Cohort 2 were 1 Gy per fraction every two weeks, amounting to 13 Gy over 26 weeks.

This clonotype was seen only a few times. A roughly 22-cycle PCR with a constant-region primer and V-primer adapter amplified TCRs. After the mRNA was isolated, it was amplified using in vitro transcription. MiXCR was run by TCRdb on the reads, yielding one entry per CDR3 protein. The repertoire holds roughly 46,000 distinct CDR3 sequences, 10% to 15% seen once, with 5.5% to 8% in the top ten. Time point reported: before trial treatment. From germline, CDR1 is MGHDK and CDR2 SYGVNS. The junction had 7 bases not matched to a gene; V was cut back by 7 bases and J by 3 bases. The CDR3 loop spans 15 amino acids.

The input for sequencing was PBMCs, taken before treatment. The TCR sequence derives from a female donor with ovarian cancer. The chain carries TRBV25-1 and TRBJ2-3; 10 bases are shared with TRBD1. The CDR3 here is CASKPGQGKTDTQYF. The CDR3 DNA is TGTGCCAGCAAACCGGGACAGGGGAAGACAGATACGCAGTATTTT.